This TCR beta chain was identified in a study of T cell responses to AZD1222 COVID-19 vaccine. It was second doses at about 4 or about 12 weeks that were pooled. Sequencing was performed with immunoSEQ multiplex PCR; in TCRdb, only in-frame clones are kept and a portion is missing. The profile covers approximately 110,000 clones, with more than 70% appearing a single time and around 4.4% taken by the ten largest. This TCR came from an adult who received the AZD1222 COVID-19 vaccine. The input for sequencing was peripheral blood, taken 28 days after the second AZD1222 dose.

The chain's CDR3 is CASSLAIGGVDEQFF. The CDR3 nucleotides read TGTGCCAGCAGCTTAGCGATCGGGGGAGTGGATGAGCAGTTCTTC. V and J are TRBV7-9 and TRBJ2-1; TRBD2 might be the D (6 bases). The CDR3 sequence is 15 residues long. Trimming pared 0 bases from V and 8 bases from J, leaving 14 bases between. Germline V CDR1 and CDR2: SEHNR, FQNEAQ (reference sequence).